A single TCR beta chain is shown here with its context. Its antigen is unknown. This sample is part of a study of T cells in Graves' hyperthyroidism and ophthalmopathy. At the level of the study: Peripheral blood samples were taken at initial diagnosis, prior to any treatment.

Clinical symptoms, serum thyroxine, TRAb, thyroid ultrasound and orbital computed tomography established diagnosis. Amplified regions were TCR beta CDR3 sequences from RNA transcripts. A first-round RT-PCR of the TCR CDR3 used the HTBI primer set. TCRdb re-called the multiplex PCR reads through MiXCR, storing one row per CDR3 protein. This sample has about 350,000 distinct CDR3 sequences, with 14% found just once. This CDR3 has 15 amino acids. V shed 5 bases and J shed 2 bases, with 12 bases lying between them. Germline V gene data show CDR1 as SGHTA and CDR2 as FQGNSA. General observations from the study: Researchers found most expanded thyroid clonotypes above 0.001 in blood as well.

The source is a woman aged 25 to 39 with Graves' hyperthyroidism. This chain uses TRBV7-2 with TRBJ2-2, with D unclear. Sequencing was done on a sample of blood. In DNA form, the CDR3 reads TGTGCCAGCAGCCCTACGCAGGCCAACACCGGGGAGCTGTTTTTT. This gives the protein CASSPTQANTGELFF. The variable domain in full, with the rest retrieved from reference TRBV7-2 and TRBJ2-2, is GAGVSQSPSNKVTEKGKDVELRCDPISGHTALYWYRQSLGQGLEFLIYFQGNSAPDKSGLPSDRFSAERTGGSVSTLTIQRTQQEDSAVYLCASSPTQANTGELFFGEGSRLTVL.